Reported below is one T cell receptor (beta chain). The sample belongs to a study of blood T cell repertoires in COVID-19. Study in general: The analysed material was cDNA or gDNA that came from T cells, B-cell-depleted T cells, or PBMCs.

Clones were sequenced by immunoSEQ multiplex PCR, and TCRdb holds only the in-frame ones, with some missing. Of a few hundred thousand clones listed, 85% to 90% were seen once; the top ten hold roughly 2.8%. The sample consisted of peripheral blood. The TCR originated in a woman aged 25 to 39 with COVID-19, enrolled during active disease.

CDR3 nucleotides: TGTGCCAGCAGTGATGGACTAGCGAAAGAGACCCAGTACTTC. It encodes CASSDGLAKETQYF. The chain joins TRBV3-1 (or the pseudogene TRBV3-2) to TRBJ2-5, with TRBD2 matching 9 bases. This CDR3 has 14 residues. The J segment lost 3 bases and the V segment lost 6 bases, leaving 5 bases of the junction unmatched. Germline CDR1 LGHDT, CDR2 YNNKEL (reference sequence).